The T cell receptor (beta chain) under discussion was sequenced for a study of blood T cell repertoires in COVID-19. On the study more broadly: Samples of COVID-19 (acute and convalescent) were obtained from the United States, Italy and Spain. PBMCs, B-cell-depleted T cells, or T cells provided the cDNA or gDNA that made up the material.

The CDR3 loop spans 13 amino acids. The germline gives CDR1 MNHEY, CDR2 SVGAGI. V was shortened by 5 bases and J by 0 bases, with 7 bases between the two germline ends. Profiled with immunoSEQ multiplex PCR; TCRdb holds only in-frame clones, not every one. The table has some 400,000 clones, over 65% seen once; the top ten hold 0.85% to 1.2%. This chain uses TRBV6-5 with TRBJ1-1; no definite D call. Sequencing was performed on peripheral blood. The origin of this receptor is a human donor with acute or convalescent COVID-19. The donor label of this sample is uncertain. In DNA, the CDR3 is TGTGCCAGCAGTCCGCGAATGAACACTGAAGCTTTCTTT. It encodes CASSPRMNTEAFF.